These 8 T cell receptor beta chains were sequenced from one sample in a study of CD8+ T cells in alopecia areata listed by TCRdb under 2018. The meaning of the sample's time point label: around 26 weeks on oral tofacitinib. The sample's treatment or condition label is to be understood as: oral pan-JAK inhibitor, 5-10 mg twice daily. Libraries were made using the immunoSEQ multiplex PCR assay. To provide template for TCR sequencing, every sample had RNA extracted and reverse transcribed into cDNA. This is the immuneACCESS table as TCRdb keeps it, with only in-frame sequences that have V and J called. A part of the clones is gone; compared with another copy, unresolved V genes explain less than half, and the rest is unexplained. Present in this sample are about 120,000 clones, roughly 50% of which were seen just once. About 12% of the sample is in the top ten clones. The sequences come from CD8+ T cells sorted from blood, collected at week 24, from a patient treated with tofacitinib. These receptor sequences come from a human donor with alopecia areata.

This clone was seen more than once but under ten times. The chain employs TRBV2 and TRBJ2-7; D not resolved. Germline loops: CDR1 SNHLY, CDR2 FYNNEI. V lost 7 bases and J 5 bases, leaving 15 bases between the germline ends. The CDR3 has 13 residues. The DNA for the CDR3 is TGTGCCAGCACTCGGACCCCGGTGGACGAGCAGTACTTC. Amino acids: CASTRTPVDEQYF.

This clone appeared once. The chain links TRBV6-1 to TRBJ2-7; 7 positions match TRBD1. The V gene end was trimmed by 4 bases and the J gene end by 0 bases; junction bases not matched to a gene: 3. Germline V lookup: CDR1 MNHNS, CDR2 SASEGT. The CDR3 loop spans 14 amino acids. The CDR3 reads CASSGGQSSYEQYF. CDR3 coding DNA: TGTGCCAGCAGTGGGGGACAGTCCTCCTACGAGCAGTACTTC.

The V gene is TRBV4-2, the J gene TRBJ2-3; tentatively, D is TRBD2 (5 bases). Trimming removed 1 base at V and 2 bases at J, with 13 bases between. CDR1 and CDR2 from the germline V gene are LGHNA and YNFKEQ. The CDR3 consists of 16 residues. The DNA for the CDR3 is TGTGCCAGCAGCCAAGTTGCTAGCTTTAACACAGATACGCAGTATTTT. As protein: CASSQVASFNTDTQYF.

The genes are TRBV29-1 and TRBJ1-1; D may be TRBD1 (6 bases). The CDR3 is 13 amino acids. Germline values: CDR1 SQVTM, CDR2 ANQGSEA. The V gene lost 5 bases and the J gene lost 1 base, with 11 bases spanning the gap. Here the CDR3 DNA reads TGCAGCGTTCGCGGACAGCCGAACACTGAAGCTTTCTTT. Amino acids: CSVRGQPNTEAFF.

The chain is built from TRBV5-6 and TRBJ2-7, with D possibly being TRBD1 (6 bases). Germline V CDR1 and CDR2: SGHDT, YYEEEE. The CDR3 contains 13 residues. Trimming removed 4 bases at V and 0 bases at J, with 8 bases between. CDR3 loop: CASSEDSSYEQYF. The CDR3 DNA sequence: TGTGCCAGCAGCGAGGACAGCTCCTACGAGCAGTACTTC.

The chain carries TRBV27 and TRBJ1-5, with 10 bases lining up with TRBD1. Germline V gene data show CDR1 as MNHEY and CDR2 as SMNVEV (reference sequence). V lost 6 bases, J lost 0 bases, and 5 bases stayed unmatched. This CDR3 is 16 amino acids long. The CDR3 sequence is CASRSGTGVSNQPQHF. DNA of the CDR3: TGTGCCAGCAGAAGCGGGACAGGGGTTAGCAATCAGCCCCAGCATTTT.

The rearrangement uses TRBV30 and TRBJ1-1; D ambiguous. V lost 0 bases and J lost 4, with 9 bases in between. The CDR3 covers 13 residues. The germline gives CDR1 GTSNPN, CDR2 SVGIG (reference sequence). For the CDR3, the DNA is TGTGCCTGGAGTGTGGTAATAGGCACTGAAGCTTTCTTT. It encodes CAWSVVIGTEAFF.

This chain links TRBV18 with TRBJ2-2, with TRBD1 matching 7 bases. Germline V CDR1 and CDR2: KGHSH, LQKENI. Trimming at V came to 6 bases and at J to 1 base, leaving 5 bases not matched to a gene. The CDR3 sequence is 15 residues long. CDR3 in DNA: TGTGCCAGCTCTCAGAACAGGGGGAACACCGGGGAGCTGTTTTTT. Its translation: CASSQNRGNTGELFF.